This TCR beta chain was sequenced during a study of shared clonotypes between healthy human individuals. Germline loops: CDR1 MNHNY, CDR2 SVGAGI (reference sequence). The junction had 9 bases not matched to a gene; V was cut back by 8 bases and J by 2 bases. The CDR3 contains 15 residues. The count of this clone is one. Antigen unknown. Sequencing was performed with immunoSEQ multiplex PCR; in TCRdb, only in-frame clones are kept and a portion is missing. The table includes 80,000 to 100,000 clones, almost 70% detected once. Overall study results and limits: Limitation of the genetic and exposure-history diversity represented came from the few donors.

The receptor's source is a man aged 25 to 40 in good health. Sequenced sample: memory CD8+ T cells sorted from blood. Subset noted: CD45RO+ cells pooled with CCR7-negative TemRA cells. The chain has TRBV6-6 and TRBJ1-5, with 7 bases lining up with TRBD1. DNA for the CDR3: TGTGCCAGCCAGGATTCCGGGACAGGCAATCAGCCCCAGCATTTT. This codes for CASQDSGTGNQPQHF.